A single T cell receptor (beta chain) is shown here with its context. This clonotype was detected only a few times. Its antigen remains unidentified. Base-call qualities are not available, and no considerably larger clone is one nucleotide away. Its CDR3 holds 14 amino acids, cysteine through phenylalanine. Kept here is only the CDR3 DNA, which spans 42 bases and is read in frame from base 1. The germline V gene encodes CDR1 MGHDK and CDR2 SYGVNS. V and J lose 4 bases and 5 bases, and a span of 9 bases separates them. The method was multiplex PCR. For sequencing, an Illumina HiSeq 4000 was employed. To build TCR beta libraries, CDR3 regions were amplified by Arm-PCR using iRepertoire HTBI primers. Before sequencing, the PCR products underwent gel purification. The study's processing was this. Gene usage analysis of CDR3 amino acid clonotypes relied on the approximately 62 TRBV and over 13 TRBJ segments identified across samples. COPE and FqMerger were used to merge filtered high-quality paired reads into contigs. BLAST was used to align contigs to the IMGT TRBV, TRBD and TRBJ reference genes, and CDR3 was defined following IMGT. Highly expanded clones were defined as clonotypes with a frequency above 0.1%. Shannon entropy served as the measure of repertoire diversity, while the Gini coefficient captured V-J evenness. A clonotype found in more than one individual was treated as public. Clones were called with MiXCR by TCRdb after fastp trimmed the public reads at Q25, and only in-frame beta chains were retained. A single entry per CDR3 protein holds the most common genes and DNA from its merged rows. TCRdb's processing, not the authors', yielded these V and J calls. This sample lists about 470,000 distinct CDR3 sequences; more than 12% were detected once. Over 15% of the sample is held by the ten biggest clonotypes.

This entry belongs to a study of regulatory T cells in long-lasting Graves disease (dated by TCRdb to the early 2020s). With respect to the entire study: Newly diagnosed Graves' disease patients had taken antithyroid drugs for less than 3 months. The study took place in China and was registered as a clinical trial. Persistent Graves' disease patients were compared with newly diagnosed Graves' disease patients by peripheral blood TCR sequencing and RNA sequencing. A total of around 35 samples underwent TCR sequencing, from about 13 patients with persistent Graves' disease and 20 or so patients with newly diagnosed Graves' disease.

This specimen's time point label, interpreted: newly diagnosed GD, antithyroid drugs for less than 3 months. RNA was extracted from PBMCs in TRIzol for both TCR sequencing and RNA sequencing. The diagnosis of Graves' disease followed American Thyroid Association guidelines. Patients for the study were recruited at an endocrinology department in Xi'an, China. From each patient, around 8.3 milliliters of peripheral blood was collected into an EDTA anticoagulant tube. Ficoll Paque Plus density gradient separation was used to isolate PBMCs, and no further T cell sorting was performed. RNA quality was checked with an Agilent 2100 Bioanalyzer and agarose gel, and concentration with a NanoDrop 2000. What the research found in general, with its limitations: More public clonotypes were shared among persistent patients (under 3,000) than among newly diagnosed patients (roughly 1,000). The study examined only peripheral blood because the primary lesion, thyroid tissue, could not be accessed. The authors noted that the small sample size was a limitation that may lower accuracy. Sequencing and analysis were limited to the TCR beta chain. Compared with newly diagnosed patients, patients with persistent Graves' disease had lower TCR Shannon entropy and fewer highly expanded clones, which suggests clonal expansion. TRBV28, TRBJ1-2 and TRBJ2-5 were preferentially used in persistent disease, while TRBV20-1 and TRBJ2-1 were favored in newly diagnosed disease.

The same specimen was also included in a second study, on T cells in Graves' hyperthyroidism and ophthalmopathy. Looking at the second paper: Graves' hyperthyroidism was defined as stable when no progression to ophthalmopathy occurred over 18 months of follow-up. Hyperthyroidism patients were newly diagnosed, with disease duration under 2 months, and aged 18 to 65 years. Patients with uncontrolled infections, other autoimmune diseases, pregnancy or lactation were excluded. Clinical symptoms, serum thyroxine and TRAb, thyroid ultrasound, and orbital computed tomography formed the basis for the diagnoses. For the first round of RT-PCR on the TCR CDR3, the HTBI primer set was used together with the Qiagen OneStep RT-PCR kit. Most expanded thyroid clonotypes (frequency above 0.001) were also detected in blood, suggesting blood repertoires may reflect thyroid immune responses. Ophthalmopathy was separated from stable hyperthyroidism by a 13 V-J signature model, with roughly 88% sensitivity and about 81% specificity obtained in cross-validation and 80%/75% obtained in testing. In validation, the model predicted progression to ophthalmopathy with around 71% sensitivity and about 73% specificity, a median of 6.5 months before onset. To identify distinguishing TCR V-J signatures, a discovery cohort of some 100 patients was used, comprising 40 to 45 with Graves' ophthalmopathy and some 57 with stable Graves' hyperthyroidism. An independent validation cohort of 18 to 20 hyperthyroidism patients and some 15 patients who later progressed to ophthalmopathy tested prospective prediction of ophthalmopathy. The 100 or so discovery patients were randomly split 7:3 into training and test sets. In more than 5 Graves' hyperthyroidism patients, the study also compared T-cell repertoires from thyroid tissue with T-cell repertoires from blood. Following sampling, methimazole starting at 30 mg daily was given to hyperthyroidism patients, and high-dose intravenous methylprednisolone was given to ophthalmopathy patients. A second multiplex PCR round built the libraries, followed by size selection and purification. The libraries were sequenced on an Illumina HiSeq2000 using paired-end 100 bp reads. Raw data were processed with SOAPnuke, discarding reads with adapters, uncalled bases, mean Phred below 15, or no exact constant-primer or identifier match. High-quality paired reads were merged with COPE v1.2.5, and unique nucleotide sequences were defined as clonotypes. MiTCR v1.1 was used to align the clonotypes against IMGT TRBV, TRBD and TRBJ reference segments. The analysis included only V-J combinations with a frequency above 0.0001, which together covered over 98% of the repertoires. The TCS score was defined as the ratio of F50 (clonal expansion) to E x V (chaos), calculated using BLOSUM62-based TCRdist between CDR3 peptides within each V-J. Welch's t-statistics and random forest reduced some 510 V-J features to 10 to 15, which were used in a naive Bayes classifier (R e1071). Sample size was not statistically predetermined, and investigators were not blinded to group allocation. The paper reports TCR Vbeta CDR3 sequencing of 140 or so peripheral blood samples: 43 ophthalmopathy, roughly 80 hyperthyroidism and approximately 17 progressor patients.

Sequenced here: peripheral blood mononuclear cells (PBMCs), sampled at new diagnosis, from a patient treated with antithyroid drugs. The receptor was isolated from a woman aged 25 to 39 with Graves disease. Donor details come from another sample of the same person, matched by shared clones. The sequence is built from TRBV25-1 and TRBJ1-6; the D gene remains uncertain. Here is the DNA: TGTGCCAGCAGTGCCTCCGGGGATAATTCACCCCTCCACTTT. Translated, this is CASSASGDNSPLHF.